This T cell receptor beta chain was observed in a study of neoadjuvant anti-PD-1 for oral cavity cancer. The overall study: Patients without progression got a fourth dose around day 43.

Clones were sequenced by immunoSEQ multiplex PCR, and TCRdb holds only the in-frame ones, with some missing. This table has 50,000 to 65,000 clones, roughly three quarters appearing once. On this clone: Its specificity is unknown.

The length of the CDR3 is 16 residues. In germline, CDR1 is MGHRA, CDR2 YSYEKL. V was cut by 4 bases and J by 3 bases, with 16 bases left in between. Findings of the study overall: Higher pretreatment blood Treg/Th17 ratios correlated with higher pretreatment blood and lower post-treatment tumor TCRbeta clonality. With three patients per group, TCR findings need larger cohorts.

The TCR was taken from a person between 40 and 79 years old with oral cavity squamous cell carcinoma. The specimen comprised PBMCs, sampled before nivolumab (anti-PD-1) treatment. V usage is TRBV4-1 and J usage is TRBJ1-5; TRBD1 is a possible D gene (6 bases). The CDR3 here is CASSPSSTGLNQPQHF. The CDR3 DNA sequence: TGCGCCAGCAGCCCCTCTTCGACAGGACTCAATCAGCCCCAGCATTTT.